The 30 T cell receptor beta chains below come from one sample, sequenced in a study of blood T cell repertoires in COVID-19. Sequencing was performed with immunoSEQ multiplex PCR; in TCRdb, only in-frame clones are kept and a portion is missing. The sample lists 280,000 or so clones; roughly 85% were seen once. The sequencing input was peripheral blood. Source of these receptors: a woman aged 45-59 years who had recovered from COVID-19.

This clone was seen only once. V and J are TRBV29-1 and TRBJ2-1; 12 bases match TRBD1. V shed 4 bases, J shed 7 bases, and the junction held 23 bases outside the gene matches. The CDR3 has 20 amino acids. In germline, CDR1 is SQVTM, CDR2 ANQGSEA. Here the CDR3 reads CSVGQEPGQGARVRRNEQFF. CDR3 nucleotide sequence: TGCAGCGTTGGACAAGAGCCGGGACAGGGGGCAAGGGTTAGGCGTAATGAGCAGTTCTTC.

This clone was seen once. The chain employs TRBV29-1 and TRBJ2-7; 11 positions match TRBD1. With V trimmed by 7 bases and J by 2 bases, 4 bases remained unmatched. Germline CDR1 reads SQVTM; CDR2 reads ANQGSEA. The CDR3 is 13 amino acids. This chain's CDR3 is CSAMGQGAYEQYF. The CDR3 DNA reads as TGCAGCGCTATGGGACAGGGGGCCTACGAGCAGTACTTC.

The rearrangement uses TRBV4-3 and TRBJ1-1; 9 nucleotides align to TRBD1. V lost 0 bases and J lost 6; bases outside the gene matches: 8. The germline gives CDR1 LGHNA, CDR2 YSLEER. CDR3 length: 16 residues. The CDR3, as DNA: TGCGCCAGCAGCCAAGAACGCGGGGACAGGGTGGCTGAAGCTTTCTTT. This encodes CASSQERGDRVAEAFF.

The V gene is TRBV5-1, the J gene TRBJ2-2; 7 bases fit TRBD2. The CDR3 length is 15 residues. Looked up from germline, CDR1 is SGHRS and CDR2 is YFSETQ. The ends lost 5 bases at V and 4 bases at J; junction bases unmatched: 8. In DNA, the CDR3 is TGCGCCAGCAGTTACCCGGGGGGTGGCACCGGGGAGCTGTTTTTT. This sequence encodes CASSYPGGGTGELFF.

The DNA of the CDR3 is TGTGCCAGAAGCGCGGGGGGCCGCCCGACCCCACAATATAATTCACCCCTCCACTTT. The encoded protein is CARSAGGRPTPQYNSPLHF. The chain couples TRBV5-3 to TRBJ1-6; D possibly corresponds to TRBD1 (6 bases). TRBV5-3 is an open reading frame, and its role is uncertain. Trimming stripped 4 bases from V and 4 bases from J, with 24 bases between. The CDR3 has 19 amino acids.

The chain couples TRBV27 to TRBJ1-1; 8 nucleotides line up with TRBD1. CDR1 is MNHEY, CDR2 SMNVEV, per germline (reference sequence). Losses at the gene ends were 6 bases for V and 4 bases for J; bases not matched to a gene: 7. CDR3 size: 14 residues. The DNA of the CDR3 is TGTGCCAGCAGACTGGACAGGGATGCCACTGAAGCTTTCTTT. This codes for CASRLDRDATEAFF.

V gene TRBV5-4 combines with J gene TRBJ2-3, with 13 bases matching TRBD2. CDR1 SGHNT and CDR2 YYREEE come from the germline V gene (reference sequence). Trimming cost V 6 bases and J 2 bases; bases outside gene matches: 6. This CDR3 region has 16 residues. The CDR3 region has the DNA TGTGCCAGCACCCGGACTAGCGGGAGTCTCACAGATACGCAGTATTTT. Its translation is CASTRTSGSLTDTQYF.

The chain is built from TRBV7-9 and TRBJ2-1; 8 bases align to TRBD2. This CDR3 spans 13 amino acids. Germline V gene data show CDR1 as SEHNR and CDR2 as FQNEAQ (reference sequence). V trimming: 5 bases; J trimming: 8 bases; junction bases outside the gene matches: 5. CDR3 protein: CASSLGLEDEQFF. The CDR3 bases are TGTGCCAGCAGCCTGGGACTAGAGGATGAGCAGTTCTTC.

This clone was seen a handful of times. The chain combines TRBV24-1 with TRBJ2-1, with D possibly matching TRBD2 (6 bases). Trimming took off 8 bases at V and 7 bases at J, with 20 bases between the two ends. CDR3 length: 15 residues. Looked up from germline, CDR1 is KGHDR and CDR2 is SFDVKD. CDR3: CATTGHSGRSNEQFF. The CDR3 nucleotides are TGTGCCACCACAGGTCATTCCGGGAGAAGTAATGAGCAGTTCTTC.

The chain employs TRBV3-1 (or the pseudogene TRBV3-2) and TRBJ1-1, with TRBD1 as a possible D gene (6 bases). Trimming removed 7 bases at V and 0 bases at J, with 12 bases between. CDR3 length: 14 amino acids. Germline V CDR1 and CDR2: LGHDT, YNNKEL (reference sequence). The CDR3 reads CASTLRGMNTEAFF. The CDR3, as DNA: TGTGCCAGCACCCTCAGGGGCATGAACACTGAAGCTTTCTTT.

The chain links TRBV19 to TRBJ1-2; 10 bases are a match to TRBD1. The CDR3 has 16 residues. After removal of 3 bases from V and 6 bases from J, the junction contained 10 bases not matched to a gene. The germline V gene encodes CDR1 LNHDA and CDR2 SQIVND (reference sequence). The CDR3 region is CASSILPGQGYDGYTF. The CDR3 DNA sequence: TGTGCCAGTAGTATCCTACCGGGACAGGGGTATGATGGCTACACCTTC.

The chain joins TRBV3-1 (or the pseudogene TRBV3-2) to TRBJ1-2; tentative D call: TRBD1 (5 bases). This CDR3 contains 15 residues. Trimming pared 3 bases from V and 5 bases from J, leaving 16 bases between. CDR1 and CDR2 (germline): LGHDT, YNNKEL (reference sequence). Written as DNA, the CDR3 is TGTGCCAGCAGCCAGGGGACCACACGGGGGTATGGCTACACCTTC. It encodes CASSQGTTRGYGYTF.

The chain carries TRBV10-3 and TRBJ2-1; 8 bases fit TRBD1. V dropped 2 bases and J dropped 6; count of bases not matched to a gene: 3. Germline assignment: CDR1 ENHRY and CDR2 SYGVKD. CDR3 length: 14 amino acids. CDR3: CAISELGQGNEQFF. The CDR3 DNA follows: TGTGCCATCAGTGAGCTAGGACAGGGCAATGAGCAGTTCTTC.

CDR3 residues: CASSPRSGGYSEAFF. The CDR3 nucleotides are TGTGCCAGCAGCCCCCGTTCAGGGGGCTACAGTGAAGCTTTCTTT. The chain uses TRBV11-2 and TRBJ1-1; 8 nucleotides align to TRBD1. Per the germline V gene, CDR1 is SGHAT and CDR2 is FQNNGV. V shed 5 bases, J shed 7 bases, and the junction held 12 bases outside the gene matches. CDR3 length equals 15 residues.

The chain recombines TRBV3-1 (or the pseudogene TRBV3-2) with TRBJ1-2; D unclear. The CDR3 spans 13 residues. V lost 5 bases, J lost 8 bases, and 15 bases lay in between. The germline gives CDR1 LGHDT, CDR2 YNNKEL (reference sequence). This CDR3 is CASSAQTSRGYTF. CDR3 nucleotide sequence: TGTGCCAGCAGCGCCCAGACAAGCAGGGGCTACACCTTC.

The V call is TRBV6-5, the J call TRBJ2-7, with TRBD2 as a possible D gene (5 bases). Looked up from germline, CDR1 is MNHEY and CDR2 is SVGAGI. V lost 7 bases, J lost 2 bases, and 15 bases lay in between. The CDR3 runs 14 residues. This CDR3 reads CASTQYHSAYEQYF. CDR3 DNA: TGTGCCAGCACCCAATACCATAGCGCCTACGAGCAGTACTTC.

This rearrangement joins TRBV7-9 to TRBJ1-2, with D uncertain. Trimming left V 5 bases short and J 5 bases short, with 12 bases between. Germline V gene sequence: CDR1 SEHNR, CDR2 FQNEAQ (reference sequence). CDR3 length: 13 residues. As DNA, the CDR3 is TGTGCCAGCAGCCCCCCGTCCCCTTATGGCTACACCTTC. It encodes CASSPPSPYGYTF.

V gene TRBV12-3 or TRBV12-4 combines with J gene TRBJ2-7, with a possible D match to TRBD1 (6 bases). This CDR3 has 13 amino acids. The ends were cut back, 3 bases at V and 3 bases at J, with 9 bases in the middle. DNA of the CDR3: TGTGCCAGCAGTTTGCGGACAGACTACGAGCAGTACTTC. Protein: CASSLRTDYEQYF.

As for this clone: A junction end diverges from the germline sequence, so it may reflect a read error. The chain combines TRBV30 with TRBJ2-5; 12 bases align to TRBD2. Looked up from germline, CDR1 is GTSNPN and CDR2 is SVGIG (reference sequence). The CDR3 contains 13 residues. The CDR3 here is CAGRTSGVITQYF. CDR3 DNA: TGTGCCGGGAGGACTAGCGGGGTCATAACCCAGTACTTC.

Note on this clone: Other DNA sequences of this sample code for an identical CDR3. The genes are TRBV28 and TRBJ2-2; TRBD2 agrees at 7 bases. CDR3 length: 14 residues. Germline CDR1 is MDHEN and CDR2 is SYDVKM. V dropped 3 bases and J dropped 5; count of bases not matched to a gene: 3. The CDR3, as DNA: TGTGCCAGCAGTTTGGGAGGGAGGACCGGGGAGCTGTTTTTT. Its translation is CASSLGGRTGELFF.

V and J are TRBV29-1 and TRBJ1-2; 8 nucleotides line up with TRBD1. J gave up 2 bases and V 6 bases, and 11 bases lay outside the gene matches. Per the germline V gene, CDR1 is SQVTM and CDR2 is ANQGSEA. The CDR3 has 15 amino acids. The CDR3 sequence: CSVRGRTGHNYGYTF. The CDR3 nucleotides read TGCAGCGTGAGGGGTCGGACAGGGCACAACTATGGCTACACCTTC.

The V gene is TRBV19, the J gene TRBJ2-3; a weak D match, TRBD1 (5 bases). The CDR3 runs to 12 residues. The V gene lost 7 bases and the J gene lost 2 bases, with 7 bases spanning the gap. CDR1 and CDR2 from the germline V gene are LNHDA and SQIVND (reference sequence). The CDR3 loop reads CASTTDTDTQYF. CDR3 in DNA: TGTGCCAGTACGACAGACACAGATACGCAGTATTTT. The variable domain in full, with the rest retrieved from reference TRBV19 and TRBJ2-3, is DGGITQSPKYLFRKEGQNVTLSCEQNLNHDAMYWYRQDPGQGLRLIYYSQIVNDFQKGDIAEGYSVSREKKESFPLTVTSAQKNPTAFYLCASTTDTDTQYFGPGTRLTVL.

The chain combines TRBV4-3 with TRBJ2-7; D might be TRBD2 (5 bases). Germline CDR1 is LGHNA and CDR2 is YSLEER. The length of the CDR3 is 15 residues. V gave up 3 bases and J gave up 1 base, with 13 bases separating them. The CDR3 protein is CASSQGSRPSYEQYF. The CDR3 nucleotides read TGCGCCAGCAGCCAGGGGAGCCGACCATCCTACGAGCAGTACTTC.

There are a few counts of this clone. This rearrangement joins TRBV6-2 or TRBV6-3 to TRBJ2-1; 9 bases map to TRBD2. This CDR3 has 16 amino acids. Germline trimming cut 4 bases from V and 6 bases from J; bases unmatched to any gene: 10. Germline CDR1 and CDR2: MNHEY and SVGEGT. CDR3: CASSFAGTSYRNEQFF. The CDR3, as DNA: TGTGCCAGCAGTTTCGCCGGGACTAGCTATCGCAATGAGCAGTTCTTC.

This rearrangement joins TRBV5-6 to TRBJ2-5; 8 bases align to TRBD2. V was clipped by 0 bases and J by 4 bases; unmatched bases: 5. CDR1 SGHDT and CDR2 YYEEEE come from the germline V gene. This CDR3 is built from 15 residues. CDR3 residues: CASSLAGGGAETQYF. CDR3 bases: TGTGCCAGCAGCTTGGCCGGGGGGGGCGCAGAGACCCAGTACTTC.

The rearrangement links TRBV5-1 to TRBJ2-1; maybe TRBD1 (6 bases). CDR3 length: 15 residues. Germline values: CDR1 SGHRS, CDR2 YFSETQ. The V and J ends lost 0 bases and 0 bases respectively, with 7 bases between them. CDR3 nucleotide sequence: TGCGCCAGCAGCTTGGACAGGGTCTCCTACAATGAGCAGTTCTTC. The encoded protein is CASSLDRVSYNEQFF.

This chain links TRBV5-5 with TRBJ2-1; TRBD2 matches 13 bases. J lost 3 bases, V lost 4 bases, and 4 bases had no gene match. Germline V CDR1 and CDR2: SGHKS, YYEKEE (reference sequence). The CDR3 extends over 16 amino acids. The chain's CDR3 is CASSRGLAGDYNEQFF. The CDR3 DNA is TGTGCCAGCAGCCGCGGACTAGCGGGAGACTACAATGAGCAGTTCTTC.

The chain uses TRBV5-1 and TRBJ2-7, with 10 bases aligning to TRBD1. Germline loops: CDR1 SGHRS, CDR2 YFSETQ. The CDR3 runs to 15 residues. With 3 bases clipped from V and 7 bases from J, the junction kept 10 bases outside the gene matches. The CDR3 loop is CASSWDRGPYGEQYF. The CDR3 nucleotides read TGCGCCAGCAGCTGGGACAGGGGACCCTACGGAGAGCAGTACTTC. The complete variable domain, with remaining parts taken from reference TRBV5-1 and TRBJ2-7, reads KAGVTQTPRYLIKTRGQQVTLSCSPISGHRSVSWYQQTPGQGLQFLFEYFSETQRNKGNFPGRFSGRQFSNSRSEMNVSTLELGDSALYLCASSWDRGPYGEQYFGPGTRLTVT.

V is TRBV28 and J is TRBJ1-2; no definite D call. The CDR3 covers 14 residues. Germline values: CDR1 MDHEN, CDR2 SYDVKM. V dropped 6 bases and J dropped 8 bases, with 19 bases sitting between them. In nucleotides, the CDR3 is TGTGCCAGCAGCTCCGGGATCCTTTCCCTCGGCTACACCTTC. This encodes CASSSGILSLGYTF.

This clone was seen once. J is TRBJ2-3 and V is TRBV15; D call uncertain. CDR1 is LNHNV and CDR2 is YYDKDF in the germline V gene (reference sequence). V was pared by 1 base and J by 8 bases, with 10 bases between. The CDR3 has 13 residues. CDR3 residues: CATSRGAKSTQYF. CDR3 nucleotides: TGTGCCACCAGCAGAGGAGCGAAGTCTACGCAGTATTTT. Full variable domain (missing parts from reference TRBV15 and TRBJ2-3): DAMVIQNPRYQVTQFGKPVTLSCSQTLNHNVMYWYQQKSSQAPKLLFHYYDKDFNNEADTPDNFQSRRPNTSFCFLDIRSPGLGDTAMYLCATSRGAKSTQYFGPGTRLTVL.